The TCR beta chain described here comes from a study of shared clonotypes between healthy human individuals. The assay was immunoSEQ multiplex PCR, and TCRdb's table has in-frame clones only and misses some. The sample contains approximately 650,000 clones, about 95% of which appear only once. CD45RO-negative, CCR7-selected cells formed the naive CD8 fraction, which excluded terminally differentiated effector memory CD45RA+ cells. From germline, CDR1 is PRHDT and CDR2 FYEKMQ (reference sequence). Trimming stripped 2 bases from V and 5 bases from J, with 10 bases between. The CDR3 extends over 14 amino acids.

The chain recombines TRBV13 with TRBJ2-1; possible D gene TRBD2, 6 bases. The source of this sequence is a woman aged 25 to 39 in good health. What was sequenced was naive CD8+ T cells sorted from blood. CDR3 in DNA: TGTGCCAGCAGCTTAAATGGGAGGAACAATGAGCAGTTCTTC. Translating gives CASSLNGRNNEQFF.